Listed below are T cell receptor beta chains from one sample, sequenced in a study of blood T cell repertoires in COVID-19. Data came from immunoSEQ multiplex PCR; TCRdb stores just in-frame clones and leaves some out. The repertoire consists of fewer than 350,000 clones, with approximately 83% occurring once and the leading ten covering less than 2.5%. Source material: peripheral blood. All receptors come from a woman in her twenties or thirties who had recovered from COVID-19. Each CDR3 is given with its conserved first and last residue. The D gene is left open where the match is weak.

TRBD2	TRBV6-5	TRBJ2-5	TGTGCCACAAGGGAGGGTCGCGTGGAGACCCAGTACTTC	CATREGRVETQYF
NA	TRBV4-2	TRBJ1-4	TGTGCCAGCAGCCCCCAGGATGAAAAACTGTTTTTT	CASSPQDEKLFF
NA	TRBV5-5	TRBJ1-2	TGTGCCAGCAGCCCGGACGGACTGGCTGGCTACACCTTC	CASSPDGLAGYTF
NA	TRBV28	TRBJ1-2	TGTGCCAGCAGTACACGAACGTTTGGCTACACCTTC	CASSTRTFGYTF
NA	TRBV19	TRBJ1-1	TGTGCCAGTAATACAGGAGAAGGGGAAGCTTTCTTT	CASNTGEGEAFF
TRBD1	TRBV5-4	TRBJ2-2	TGTGCCAGCAGCTATCTAGGGGGCGTAGGCACCGGGGAGCTGTTTTTT	CASSYLGGVGTGELFF
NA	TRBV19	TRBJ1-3	TGTGCCAGTAGTATTTTGGAGGGGACTGGAAACACCATATATTTT	CASSILEGTGNTIYF
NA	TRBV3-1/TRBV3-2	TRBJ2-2	TGTGCCAGCAGCCCAAGGAGTAACACCGGGGAGCTGTTTTTT	CASSPRSNTGELFF
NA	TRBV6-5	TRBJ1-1	TGTGCCAGCAGTTACTCCTCGGCAGGAACCAAAGCTTTCTTT	CASSYSSAGTKAFF
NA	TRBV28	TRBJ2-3	TGTGCCAGCAGACCCACGAACAGAGGCACAGATACGCAGTATTTT	CASRPTNRGTDTQYF